This T cell receptor (beta chain) comes out of a study of cytomegalovirus exposure and HLA in healthy donors. Study information: Across 300 to 400 genotyped donors, 81% landed in the Caucasian-associated ancestry cluster.

A word on this clone: Its antigen is undetermined.

Findings of the study overall: Earlier analysis yielded a pattern in which most TCR beta V segments were productive about 90% or about 30% of the time.

CDR3 length equals 16 residues. V lost 7 bases and J 5 bases, leaving 23 bases between the germline ends. Germline values: CDR1 SGHVS, CDR2 FNYEAQ. PCR employed 60 Vbeta and 13 Jbeta primers. Sequenced by immunoSEQ multiplex PCR; TCRdb stores in-frame clones only, minus some. The table records 150,000 or so clones, around four fifths of them present only once. The source of this sequence is a man younger than 40 in good health and CMV-seronegative. Sequenced input: PBMCs. J is TRBJ2-5 and V is TRBV7-6; D is possibly TRBD2 (7 bases). The CDR3 DNA reads TGTGCCAGCACCGGCCCGTCGGGGGGCAGGGTGGAGACCCAGTACTTC. Translating gives CASTGPSGGRVETQYF.